This T cell receptor (beta chain) stems from a study of T-cell memory formation after mild COVID-19 (dated by TCRdb to about 2021). For the wider study: TCR sequence clusters from the two donors were found to be largely donor specific. T-cell clones expanding and contracting after mild COVID-19 in two donors were tracked by longitudinal TCRalpha and TCRbeta repertoire sequencing. Two young, previously healthy adult volunteers, one female and one male, were included in the cohort. Broader findings and caveats from the paper: SARS-CoV-2 specificity of the second-wave clones peaking on day 37 was not confirmed. Some responding clones were detected in pre-infection memory, suggesting pre-existing cross-reactive memory T cells joined the SARS-CoV-2 response. The study covered only a couple of mild cases, and larger cohorts including severe cases with pre-infection samples were considered necessary. Contracting CD4+ clones appeared mostly in the CM and EM memory subsets, whereas CD8+ clones were enriched in EMRA. Balanced CD4/CD8 phenotypes were observed for clones contracting from day 15 to 85, whereas a bias towards CD4+ was observed for a second wave of clones expanding from day 15 to 37.

TCRdb shows the sequencer as Illumina NovaSeq 6000. TCRalpha and TCRbeta cDNA libraries were constructed by 5'RACE with constant-segment primers, with sample barcodes and unique molecular identifiers being introduced. Trizol reagent was used to extract RNA from every sample. The libraries were amplified in two PCR steps, and the second step added a second sample barcode and Illumina TruSeq adapters. The libraries were sequenced on an Illumina NovaSeq using 2 x 150 bp paired-end reads. Turning to the authors' computational methods: Demultiplexing of reads and collapsing into UMI-guided consensus sequences were performed with migec v1.2.7. Using mixcr v2.1.11, UMI consensuses were aligned to TRA and TRB V and J templates and then assembled into clonotypes. Clonotypes were classified as expanded or contracted when called significant by both edgeR and NoisET, with noise models trained on biological replicates. For edgeR calls, the cutoffs were a false discovery rate-adjusted p below 0.01 and a log2 fold-change threshold of 1. PCA with hierarchical clustering of max-normalized trajectories of the 1000 most abundant clonotypes was used as exploratory dynamics analysis. The CD4 or CD8 phenotype of responding clones was assigned using the separately sequenced CD4+ and CD8+ repertoires. The raw public reads went through TCRdb reprocessing: fastp at Q25, MiXCR clone calling, in-frame beta chains kept. All rows with the same CDR3 protein become a single entry with the most common DNA and genes. What appears here as the V and J calls and clone size reflects TCRdb's work, not the paper's. Within this sample are some 290,000 distinct CDR3 sequences, with around 16% of them counted one time only. Around 23% of the sample is in the top ten clones.

Reading the germline V gene (reference sequence) gives CDR1 LNHNV and CDR2 YYDKDF. Trimming costs V 1 base and J 0 bases, and their ends lie 9 bases apart. Taken from cysteine to phenylalanine, the CDR3 has 15 residues. Left in the record is the CDR3 DNA by itself, 45 bases read in frame from the first base. This clonotype was observed a handful of times. The specificity of this receptor is unknown. No base qualities exist here, and no much larger clone lies one base off it. Ficoll-Paque density gradient centrifugation was the method used to isolate PBMCs. This sequence was found in a man between 18 and 35 years old who had mild COVID-19 (a few samples of this study predate the infection). The sample titles of this study are shuffled in the database, so cell type and time point are left out; the donor was told from shared clones. What was sequenced was PBMCs or a T cell subset sorted from them (not recorded which). Here the chain combines TRBV15 and TRBJ1-1, and TRBD1 may be the D gene, going by 5 matching bases. In nucleotide form, the sequence is TGTGCCACCAGCAGAGTCGGGGCCATGAACACTGAAGCTTTCTTT. Translated, it reads CATSRVGAMNTEAFF.